A selection of T cell receptor beta chains follows, all from one sample in a study of T cells in Graves' hyperthyroidism and ophthalmopathy. MiXCR, run by TCRdb on the multiplex PCR reads, gives a single entry per CDR3 protein. The sample lists fewer than 450,000 distinct CDR3 sequences; about a sixth were seen once. The material sequenced was blood. All receptors derive from a woman younger than 45 with Graves' hyperthyroidism that later progressed to Graves' ophthalmopathy. The conserved cysteine and the conserved F or W are not part of the CDR3 here.

j_gene	v_gene	CDR3aa
TRBJ2-5	TRBV19	ASSIDKREGTEQETQY
TRBJ1-4	TRBV28	ASSRPATNEKLF
TRBJ2-7	TRBV28	ASKTEAAYEQY
TRBJ2-1	TRBV14	ASSYPGLGNEQF
TRBJ1-3	TRBV2	ASKDRASGNTIY
TRBJ2-2	TRBV3-1	ASSQVRGAPNTGELF
TRBJ2-2	TRBV6-5	ASSYSLGGNTGELF
TRBJ2-5	TRBV29-1	SVEGAEPGPRSETQY
TRBJ1-1	TRBV7-6	ASSPRTGGWTEAF
TRBJ2-1	TRBV20-1	SAQGRTSYNEQF
TRBJ2-2	TRBV11-3	ASSPRPGVGTGELF
TRBJ1-2	TRBV4-1	ASSQPSTGVERYGYT
TRBJ1-5	TRBV15	ATSRVGRGYSNQPQH
TRBJ2-6	TRBV7-2	ASSSGTGGSGANVLT
TRBJ2-2	TRBV5-1	ASSVNLWTGELF
TRBJ2-1	TRBV7-9	ASSPETGYNEQF
NA	TRBV7-9	ASSVSAGYNEQY
TRBJ2-7	TRBV28	ASSFPGFNEQY
TRBJ1-2	TRBV15	ATSRAGQAGYGYT
TRBJ1-1	TRBV28	ASSFGRGYAEAF
TRBJ2-1	TRBV19	ASSILLAGASSYNEQF
TRBJ2-5	TRBV11-2	ASTGLKETQY
TRBJ2-7	TRBV28	ASSFPLNIEQY
TRBJ2-7	TRBV10-3	AIRGDLENEQY
TRBJ2-4	TRBV12-3/TRBV12-4	ASSLSGGDPQY
TRBJ2-7	TRBV5-6	ASSWGQGSYEQY
TRBJ2-7	TRBV20-1	SAPILAGSRQYEQY
TRBJ2-1	TRBV5-1	ASRPSSGLAGHNEQF
TRBJ2-3	TRBV18	ASSPRWDSPGTDTQY
TRBJ2-3	TRBV27	ASSPLLTSAESTDTQY
TRBJ2-7	TRBV28	ASSLTGQGTGVMQQY
TRBJ1-3	TRBV4-2	ASSQDWISGNTIY
TRBJ2-5	TRBV7-6	ASSFQSGTARQETQY
TRBJ2-1	TRBV19	ASSIRRRSSYNEQF
TRBJ2-5	TRBV4-1	ASSPQSGGAGETQY
TRBJ1-3	TRBV15	ATSGLSTGFSSGNTIY
TRBJ1-5	TRBV6-5	ASSYSRGQGQPQH
TRBJ2-3	TRBV4-1	ASSQDAQNTQY
TRBJ2-7	TRBV20-1	SARRGLAGGKGEQY
TRBJ2-7	TRBV25-1	ASSSYEQY
TRBJ1-3	TRBV30	AWRIYTDNGNTIY
TRBJ2-7	TRBV27	ASSRGGLEQY
TRBJ1-4	TRBV5-1	ASSFEGVEEKLF
TRBJ1-6	TRBV18	ASSPHPGKYSPLH
TRBJ2-3	TRBV19	ASSPDYTDTQY
TRBJ1-4	TRBV3-1	ASSRTTQRDEKLF
TRBJ2-2	TRBV3-1	ASSQFRGVTGELF
TRBJ1-1	TRBV6-1	ASIRGEGGGTEAF
TRBJ2-7	TRBV3-1	ASSQEGWEQY
TRBJ2-7	TRBV20-1	SARDRGPPWAEQY
TRBJ2-3	TRBV19	ASSLLQSSTDTQY
TRBJ1-2	TRBV7-8	ASSLEGSTGGYT
TRBJ2-1	TRBV7-6	ASSYQAGGPVYNEQF
TRBJ1-5	TRBV6-2/TRBV6-3	ASSYSPDRGHQPQH
TRBJ2-2	TRBV27	ASSPGRAGELF
TRBJ2-1	TRBV4-2	ASSASAGDYNEQF
TRBJ2-3	TRBV27	ASSSPSGGGDTQY